The 25 T cell receptor beta chains below all came from one sample that was sequenced in a study of spatial heterogeneity in lung cancer. One entry per CDR3 protein results from TCRdb running MiXCR on the 5' RACE reads. The table lists approximately 1,000 distinct CDR3 sequences, approximately 66% of them singletons. The time point here: sample taken at primary tumor resection. Unsorted samples of tumor, nontumor lung or frozen PBMC had their whole RNA sequenced. Sample: PBMCs, taken at surgery. The receptors come from a male donor with early-stage non-small cell lung cancer.

Remarks on this clonotype: A library prepared for alpha chains yielded this beta chain as an off-target read; its size is of little meaning. The chain uses TRBV20-1 and TRBJ2-2, with 10 nucleotides matching TRBD1. V shed 5 bases, J shed 1 base, and the junction held 1 base outside the gene matches. This CDR3 comprises 14 residues. CDR1 is DFQATT and CDR2 is SNEGSKA in the germline V gene (reference sequence). CDR3 bases: TGCAGTGCTTGGGACAGGGGGAACACCGGGGAGCTGTTTTTT. Amino acid sequence: CSAWDRGNTGELFF.

For this clonotype: The library was built for alpha chains, so this beta chain is an off-target read and its size means little. V gene TRBV6-5 combines with J gene TRBJ2-6; D not resolved. V was trimmed by 4 bases and J by 2 bases, leaving 3 bases between them. The CDR3 sequence is 13 residues long. Germline assignment: CDR1 MNHEY and CDR2 SVGAGI. The CDR3 spells CASSSPGANVLTF. DNA of the CDR3: TGTGCCAGCAGTTCTCCTGGGGCCAACGTCCTGACTTTC.

This clonotype was found a few times. This beta chain lies outside the target of a library built for alpha chains; its clone size means little. This chain joins TRBV4-3 and TRBJ2-1; 14 positions match TRBD2. Per the germline V gene, CDR1 is LGHNA and CDR2 is YSLEER. The CDR3 runs to 19 residues. V dropped 2 bases and J dropped 1; count of bases not matched to a gene: 7. The CDR3 bases are TGCGCCAGCAGCCAATGGGGACTAGCGGGGGTGCCATCCTACAATGAGCAGTTCTTC. Protein: CASSQWGLAGVPSYNEQFF.

Turning to this clonotype: This beta chain is off target for a library built for alpha chains, so its abundance means little. The chain combines TRBV7-9 with TRBJ2-6; possible D gene TRBD1, 6 bases. This CDR3 has 17 residues. Trimming shortened V by 5 bases and J by 0 bases, and 14 bases separated the two germline ends. Germline V gene sequence: CDR1 SEHNR, CDR2 FQNEAQ (reference sequence). The CDR3 nucleotides are TGTGCCAGCAGCATATGGGACACCAACTCTGGGGCCAACGTCCTGACTTTC. Translation gives CASSIWDTNSGANVLTF. Using reference TRBV7-9 and TRBJ2-6 for the parts outside the CDR3, the full variable domain is DTGVSQNPRHKITKRGQNVTFRCDPISEHNRLYWYRQTLGQGPEFLTYFQNEAQLEKSRLLSDRFSAERPKGSFSTLEIQRTEQGDSAMYLCASSIWDTNSGANVLTFGAGSRLTVL.

A single count supports this clonotype. This beta chain is off target for a library built for alpha chains, so its abundance means little. The CDR3 DNA is TGTGCCAGCAGTGCGGGACAGGGGTTGGAGGAGACCCAGTACTTC. Translated: CASSAGQGLEETQYF. The genes are TRBV28 and TRBJ2-5; TRBD1 agrees at 10 bases. Germline V gene sequence: CDR1 MDHEN, CDR2 SYDVKM. V was pared by 5 bases and J by 5 bases, with 8 bases of the junction left unmatched. CDR3 length: 15 residues.

This clonotype was observed a handful of times. Little can be read into the size of this beta chain, an off-target read in a library designed for alpha chains. The V and J genes are TRBV4-2 and TRBJ2-5; D possibly matches TRBD1 or TRBD2 (5 bases each). CDR1 and CDR2 (germline): LGHNA, YNFKEQ. CDR3 size: 17 residues. Trimming shortened V by 2 bases and J by 7 bases, and 23 bases separated the two germline ends. CDR3 DNA sequence: TGTGCCAGCAGCCAATCCTTGGGGACGCAGGGATTCGCGACCCAGTACTTC. Its protein is CASSQSLGTQGFATQYF.

Comment on this clonotype: The size of this beta chain means little, since it is a stray read in a library made for alpha chains. The V gene is TRBV12-3 or TRBV12-4, the J gene TRBJ2-7; D might be TRBD1 (8 bases). The CDR3 extends over 15 amino acids. V lost 6 bases, J lost 2 bases, and 17 bases lay in between. CDR3 bases: TGTGCCAGCAGCCCCGGGACAGGACTAGCCTACGAGCAGTACTTC. Translated: CASSPGTGLAYEQYF.

Remarks on this clonotype: A library prepared for alpha chains yielded this beta chain as an off-target read; its size is of little meaning. This chain joins TRBV29-1 and TRBJ2-5; maybe TRBD1 (5 bases). From germline, CDR1 is SQVTM and CDR2 ANQGSEA. The CDR3 totals 11 residues. V lost 5 bases and J lost 5, with 9 bases in between. The CDR3 DNA sequence: TGCAGCGTTCTGACAGCTGAGACCCAGTACTTC. It codes for CSVLTAETQYF.

In regard to this clonotype: Little can be read into the size of this beta chain, an off-target read in a library designed for alpha chains. This chain connects TRBV6-2 or TRBV6-3 to TRBJ2-7; tentative D call: TRBD1 (6 bases). This CDR3 comprises 13 residues. Germline CDR1 is MNHEY and CDR2 is SVGEGT. V gave up 2 bases and J gave up 6 bases, with 11 bases separating them. The CDR3 here is CASSYQGHREQYF. The CDR3 nucleotides read TGTGCCAGCAGTTACCAGGGACATCGCGAGCAGTACTTC.

For this clonotype: This beta chain appears as a stray read in a library generated for alpha chains; its size is not informative. The rearrangement uses TRBV15 and TRBJ2-2; D ambiguous. Deletions cut 1 base from V and 3 bases from J, with 12 bases between. The CDR3 is made up of 16 amino acids. Germline V CDR1 and CDR2: LNHNV, YYDKDF (reference sequence). The DNA for the CDR3 is TGTGCCACCAGCAGAGTGATAGGGTCGGACACCGGGGAGCTGTTTTTT. It codes for CATSRVIGSDTGELFF.

About this clonotype: A library made for alpha chains picked up this beta chain off target, so its size means little. This chain links TRBV10-2 with TRBJ2-3; 7 positions match TRBD2. In germline, CDR1 is WSHSY, CDR2 SAAADI. V was clipped by 7 bases and J by 13 bases; unmatched bases: 17. CDR3 length equals 14 residues. The CDR3 loop reads CASTASPNAGVEYF. The CDR3 DNA reads as TGCGCCAGCACGGCCTCCCCCAACGCGGGGGTGGAGTATTTT.

To note about this clonotype: Since it is a stray read in a library aimed at alpha chains, this beta chain has a size that is not meaningful. The chain links TRBV4-1 to TRBJ2-5, with 11 bases identical to TRBD2. The J segment lost 1 base and the V segment lost 4 bases, leaving 8 bases of the junction unmatched. Germline V gives CDR1 MGHRA, CDR2 YSYEKL. This CDR3 is built from 17 residues. CDR3 amino acids: CASSLGRLAGSQETQYF. The DNA for the CDR3 is TGCGCCAGCAGCCTCGGAAGACTAGCGGGAAGCCAAGAGACCCAGTACTTC.

This clonotype was seen only a few times. The junction departs from germline at one end; a sequencing error may be responsible. This beta chain lies outside the target of a library built for alpha chains; its clone size means little. This chain links TRBV5-4 with TRBJ1-6, with D perhaps matching TRBD1 (6 bases). The germline gives CDR1 SGHNT, CDR2 YYREEE (reference sequence). CDR3 length: 13 residues. CDR3 DNA sequence: TGTGCCAGCAGATTGGACAGCGCATCGCCCCTCCACTTT. This sequence encodes CASRLDSASPLHF.

This clonotype has just a few counts. Because this beta chain is a stray read in a library intended to capture alpha chains, its abundance should not be given much weight. The chain joins TRBV19 to TRBJ1-5, with 8 bases aligning to TRBD1. With V trimmed by 6 bases and J by 6 bases, 7 bases remained unmatched. Germline V gene data show CDR1 as LNHDA and CDR2 as SQIVND (reference sequence). The CDR3 is 14 amino acids. The CDR3 protein is CASSETGASQPQHF. The CDR3 DNA reads TGTGCCAGTAGCGAGACAGGGGCAAGTCAGCCCCAGCATTTT.

On this clonotype itself: This beta chain appears as a stray read in a library generated for alpha chains; its size is not informative. This chain connects TRBV7-9 to TRBJ2-3; D remains ambiguous. Trimming left V 5 bases short and J 3 bases short, with 6 bases between. This CDR3 contains 12 residues. CDR1 and CDR2 from the germline V gene are SEHNR and FQNEAQ (reference sequence). The CDR3 bases are TGTGCCAGCAGCCCGGTGACAGATACGCAGTATTTT. It codes for CASSPVTDTQYF.

As to this clonotype: The library was designed around alpha chains, so this beta chain is a stray read whose abundance carries little weight. The chain uses TRBV20-1 and TRBJ2-2; 7 bases map to TRBD1. The CDR3 covers 14 residues. Germline V gene sequence: CDR1 DFQATT, CDR2 SNEGSKA (reference sequence). The ends lost 3 bases at V and 0 bases at J; junction bases unmatched: 1. Here the CDR3 DNA reads TGCAGTGCTAGGGGACAGACGAACACCGGGGAGCTGTTTTTT. It translates to CSARGQTNTGELFF.

On this clonotype itself: For a library built for alpha chains, this beta chain is a stray read; little rests on its size. The chain uses TRBV28 and TRBJ2-1; TRBD1 agrees at 8 bases. Germline-derived CDR1 and CDR2 are MDHEN and SYDVKM. Trimming removed 6 bases from V and 4 bases from J; junction bases left unmatched: 14. The CDR3 is 17 residues long. For the CDR3, the DNA is TGTGCCAGCAGCCCACTAATGACAGGGGCAGTTTACAATGAGCAGTTCTTC. Amino acid sequence: CASSPLMTGAVYNEQFF.

Notes on this clonotype: This beta chain appears as a stray read in a library generated for alpha chains; its size is not informative. The rearrangement links TRBV7-9 to TRBJ2-3, with D hard to call. Germline CDR1 and CDR2: SEHNR and FQNEAQ (reference sequence). The CDR3 is made up of 12 amino acids. With 5 bases removed from V and 2 bases from J, the gap between germline ends came to 5 bases. CDR3 sequence (DNA): TGTGCCAGCAGCGCGGACACAGATACGCAGTATTTT. Translating gives CASSADTDTQYF.

Details on this clonotype: As an off-target read in a library built for alpha chains, this beta chain has a frequency of little significance. This chain connects TRBV29-1 to TRBJ2-2, with 9 bases matching TRBD2. Germline V lookup: CDR1 SQVTM, CDR2 ANQGSEA. CDR3 length: 15 amino acids. The ends lost 5 bases at V and 5 bases at J; junction bases unmatched: 9. CDR3 in amino acids: CSVSPGLATTGELFF. CDR3 bases: TGCAGCGTTTCCCCGGGACTAGCTACTACCGGGGAGCTGTTTTTT.

Turning to this clonotype: This beta chain is a stray read from a library made for alpha chains; its abundance is not meaningful. The rearrangement links TRBV7-2 to TRBJ2-7; TRBD2 matches 9 bases. From germline, CDR1 is SGHTA and CDR2 FQGNSA. The junction had 5 bases not matched to a gene; V was cut back by 6 bases and J by 5 bases. CDR3 size: 13 residues. CDR3 coding DNA: TGTGCCAGCAGACCCGGGACTAGCCACGAGCAGTACTTC. It yields the protein CASRPGTSHEQYF.

Comments on this clonotype: The size of this beta chain means little, since it is a stray read in a library made for alpha chains. J is TRBJ2-5 and V is TRBV3-1; D gene unclear. Germline V gives CDR1 LGHDT, CDR2 YNNKEL (reference sequence). The CDR3 runs 13 residues. The V gene lost 4 bases and the J gene lost 7 bases, with 13 bases spanning the gap. The DNA of the CDR3 is TGTGCCAGCAGCCGGACGGATCCGGGGACCCAGTACTTC. Protein sequence: CASSRTDPGTQYF.

About this clonotype itself: This beta chain slipped into a library made for alpha chains as a stray read, so its size is not meaningful. The chain joins TRBV4-2 to TRBJ2-2; D not certain. The germline gives CDR1 LGHNA, CDR2 YNFKEQ. This CDR3 contains 13 residues. The ends were cut back, 0 bases at V and 4 bases at J, with 3 bases in the middle. DNA for the CDR3: TGTGCCAGCAGCCAAGAGAGCACCGGGGAGCTGTTTTTT. Its translation is CASSQESTGELFF.

This clonotype was seen a handful of times. The library was designed around alpha chains, so this beta chain is a stray read whose abundance carries little weight. This chain connects TRBV12-3 or TRBV12-4 to TRBJ2-7; 8 bases align to TRBD1. There are 11 residues in the CDR3. Germline trimming cut 6 bases from V and 9 bases from J; bases unmatched to any gene: 4. In DNA, the CDR3 is TGTGCCAGCAGCTCAGGGGGCTTGCAGTACTTC. Translating gives CASSSGGLQYF.

This clonotype was counted only a few times. This beta chain came through as a stray read in a library set up for alpha chains, and its size says little. This rearrangement joins TRBV20-1 to TRBJ2-7; D gene unclear. In germline, CDR1 is DFQATT, CDR2 SNEGSKA (reference sequence). CDR3 length equals 13 residues. V lost 0 bases, J lost 1 base, and 7 bases lay in between. In DNA, the CDR3 is TGCAGTGCTAGAGAGTGGAGTTCCTACGAGCAGTACTTC. Protein product: CSAREWSSYEQYF.

Worth noting for this clonotype: This beta chain represents an off-target read in a library built for alpha chains; its size is of limited meaning. This chain connects TRBV20-1 to TRBJ2-7, with D possibly being TRBD2 (5 bases). This CDR3 is 12 amino acids long. The germline gives CDR1 DFQATT, CDR2 SNEGSKA (reference sequence). V was trimmed by 6 bases and J by 2 bases, leaving 11 bases between them. The CDR3 is CSAPLSAYEQYF. CDR3 in DNA: TGCAGTGCGCCCCTTAGCGCCTACGAGCAGTACTTC.